The sample holds a few counts of the clone carrying this T cell receptor beta chain. Its target is not known. Time point given: patch test 1, 2 weeks after DPC sensitization. As for treatment: therapeutic diphenylcyclopropenone sensitization with weekly scalp DPC. Per the original methods: Sample TCR totals centred on a median of approximately 96,000, ranging about 23,224 to 700,000. Each CDR3 protein is one row after TCRdb ran MiXCR on the RACE reads. TCRdb, not the original authors, processed these V and J calls. The profile shows 370,000 or so distinct CDR3 sequences, roughly 5% of them singletons. This sample was included in a study of human T cells and chemical hapten exposure. Overall study context: Upper inner arm skin measuring approximately 2 cm by approximately 2 cm received 2% DPC for sensitization.

General study results and limits: No change in TCRs above 1 in 1000 frequency was produced by DPC sensitization.

The CDR3 extends over 13 amino acids. Between the trimmed V and J ends, which lost 3 bases and 5 bases, there was a span of 10 bases. Germline values: CDR1 MNHEY, CDR2 SMNVEV (reference sequence). The source of this sequence is a woman between 45 and 60 years old with alopecia areata. Some clones in this sample may be carry-over from other donors' samples. The sequences come from whole blood, collected in connection with sensitization to the hapten diphenylcyclopropenone (DPC). The chain combines TRBV27 with TRBJ2-5; D is ambiguous. The CDR3 loop reads CASSFMVGETQYF. The DNA for the CDR3 is TGTGCCAGCAGTTTCATGGTAGGCGAGACCCAGTACTTC.